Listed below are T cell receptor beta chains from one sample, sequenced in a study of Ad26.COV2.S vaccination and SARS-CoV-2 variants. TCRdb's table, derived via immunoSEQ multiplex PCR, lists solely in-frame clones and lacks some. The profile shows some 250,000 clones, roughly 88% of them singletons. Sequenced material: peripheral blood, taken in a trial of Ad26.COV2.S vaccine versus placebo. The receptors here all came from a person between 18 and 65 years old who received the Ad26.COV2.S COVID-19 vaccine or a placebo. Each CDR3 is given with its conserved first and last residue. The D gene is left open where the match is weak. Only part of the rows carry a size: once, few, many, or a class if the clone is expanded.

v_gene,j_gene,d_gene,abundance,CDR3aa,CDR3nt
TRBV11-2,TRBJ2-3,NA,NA,CASSFGTRGEGDTQYF,TGTGCCAGCAGCTTCGGGACACGCGGCGAGGGGGATACGCAGTATTTT
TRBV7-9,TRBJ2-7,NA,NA,CASSSRTVSYEQYF,TGTGCCAGCAGCTCCCGGACAGTTTCCTACGAGCAGTACTTC
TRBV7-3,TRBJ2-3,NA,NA,CASSPSREDTQYF,TGTGCCAGCAGCCCCAGTCGAGAAGATACGCAGTATTTT
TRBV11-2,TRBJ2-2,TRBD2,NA,CASSNSGENTGELFF,TGTGCCAGCAGCAATAGCGGGGAGAACACCGGGGAGCTGTTTTTT
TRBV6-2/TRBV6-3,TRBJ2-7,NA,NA,CASSYSSQGKALDYEQYF,TGTGCCAGCAGTTACTCGAGCCAGGGAAAGGCTTTAGACTACGAGCAGTACTTC
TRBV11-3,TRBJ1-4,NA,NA,CASSSALGGMDEKLFF,TGTGCCAGCAGCTCCGCCCTAGGGGGTATGGACGAAAAACTGTTTTTT
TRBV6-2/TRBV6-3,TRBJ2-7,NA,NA,CASSYPRVYEQYF,TGTGCCAGCAGTTACCCGAGGGTGTACGAGCAGTACTTC
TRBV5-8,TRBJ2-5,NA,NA,CASSLGPRGEETQYF,TGTGCCAGCAGCTTAGGGCCGAGGGGCGAAGAGACCCAGTACTTC
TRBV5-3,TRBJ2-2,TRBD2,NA,CARSLGLAGYSSGELFF,TGTGCCAGAAGCTTGGGGCTAGCGGGGTATTCGTCCGGGGAGCTGTTTTTT
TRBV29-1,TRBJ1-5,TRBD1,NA,CSVTGGYNQPQHF,TGCAGCGTTACAGGGGGCTACAATCAGCCCCAGCATTTT
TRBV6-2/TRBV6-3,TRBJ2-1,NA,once,CASSYRGLDEQFF,TGTGCCAGCAGTTACCGGGGGCTCGATGAGCAGTTCTTC
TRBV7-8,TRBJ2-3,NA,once,CASSLQGGWDTQYF,TGTGCCAGCAGCCTGCAGGGGGGATGGGATACGCAGTATTTT
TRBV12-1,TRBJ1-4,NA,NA,CASSFAPNKGPNEKLFF,TGTGCCAGCAGCTTTGCGCCGAATAAGGGGCCGAATGAAAAACTGTTTTTT
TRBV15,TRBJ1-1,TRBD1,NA,CATSRDREDRLGGAFF,TGTGCCACCAGCAGAGATCGGGAGGACAGGTTGGGGGGAGCTTTCTTT
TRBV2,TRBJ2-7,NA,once,CASRLLDSEQYF,TGTGCCAGCAGGTTACTTGATAGCGAGCAGTACTTC
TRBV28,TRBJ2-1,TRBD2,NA,CASSSLAGPNNEQFF,TGTGCCAGCAGTTCCCTAGCGGGGCCGAACAATGAGCAGTTCTTC
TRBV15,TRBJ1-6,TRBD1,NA,CATSRGQGGVWSPLHF,TGTGCCACCAGCAGGGGACAGGGAGGTGTCTGGTCACCCCTCCACTTT
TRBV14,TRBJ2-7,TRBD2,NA,CASSQGLAGGPYEQYF,TGTGCCAGCAGCCAAGGACTAGCGGGGGGGCCATACGAGCAGTACTTC
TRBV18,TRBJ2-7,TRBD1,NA,CASSPVGTELYEQYF,TGTGCCAGCTCACCAGTGGGGACAGAGCTCTACGAGCAGTACTTC
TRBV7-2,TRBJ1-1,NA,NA,CASSFTGYNTEAFF,TGTGCCAGCAGCTTCACAGGGTACAACACTGAAGCTTTCTTT
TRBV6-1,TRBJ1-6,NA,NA,CASSEWVNSPLHF,TGTGCCAGCAGTGAATGGGTGAATTCACCCCTCCACTTT
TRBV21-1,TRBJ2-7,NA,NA,CASSKVPASGSHEQYF,TGTGCCAGCAGCAAAGTTCCGGCTAGCGGGAGCCACGAGCAGTACTTC
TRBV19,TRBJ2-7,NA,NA,CASSKGEQYF,TGTGCCAGTAGTAAAGGGGAGCAGTACTTC
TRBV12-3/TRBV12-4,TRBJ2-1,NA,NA,CASRGTVGGEQFF,TGTGCCAGCCGGGGGACAGTGGGTGGTGAGCAGTTCTTC
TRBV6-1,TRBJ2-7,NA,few,CASSDEGGRHYEQYF,TGTGCCAGCAGTGATGAAGGGGGGAGGCACTACGAGCAGTACTTC
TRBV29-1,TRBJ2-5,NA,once,CSVARGGETQYF,TGCAGCGTGGCCAGGGGAGGAGAGACCCAGTACTTC
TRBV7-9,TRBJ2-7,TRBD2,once,CASSLAGTSAYEQYF,TGTGCCAGCAGCTTAGCTGGGACTAGCGCATACGAGCAGTACTTC
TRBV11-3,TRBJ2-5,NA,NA,CASSPGVSQETQYF,TGTGCCAGCAGCCCAGGGGTGTCCCAAGAGACCCAGTACTTC
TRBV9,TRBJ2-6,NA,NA,CASSVRGAGANVLTF,TGTGCCAGCAGCGTTAGGGGTGCTGGGGCCAACGTCCTGACTTTC
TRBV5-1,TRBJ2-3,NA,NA,CASSYRRDTQYF,TGCGCCAGCAGCTACAGACGAGATACGCAGTATTTT
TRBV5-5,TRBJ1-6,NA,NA,CASSPRVENSPLHF,TGTGCCAGCAGCCCAAGGGTCGAGAATTCACCCCTCCACTTT
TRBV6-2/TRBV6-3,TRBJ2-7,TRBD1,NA,CASSYNRDRGHEQYF,TGTGCCAGCAGTTACAACCGGGACAGGGGCCACGAGCAGTACTTC
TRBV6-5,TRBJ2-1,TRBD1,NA,CASSYLQGQGWRQFF,TGTGCCAGCAGTTACTTGCAGGGACAGGGGTGGAGGCAGTTCTTC
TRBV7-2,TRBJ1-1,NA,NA,CASSSRAVNTEAFF,TGTGCCAGCAGCAGCAGGGCTGTGAACACTGAAGCTTTCTTT
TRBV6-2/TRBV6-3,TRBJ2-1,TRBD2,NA,CASSSGLAGVLELVNEQFF,TGTGCCAGCAGTTCGGGACTAGCGGGAGTTTTAGAATTGGTTAATGAGCAGTTCTTC
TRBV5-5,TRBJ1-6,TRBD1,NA,CASSYDRVDNSPLHF,TGTGCCAGCAGTTACGACAGGGTGGATAATTCACCCCTCCACTTT
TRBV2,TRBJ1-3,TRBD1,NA,CASSEEGLRQGHAGNTIYF,TGTGCCAGCAGTGAAGAGGGCCTACGACAGGGACATGCTGGAAACACCATATATTTT
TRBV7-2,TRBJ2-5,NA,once,CASSPRQDLYQETQYF,TGTGCCAGCAGCCCTAGACAGGACCTGTACCAAGAGACCCAGTACTTC
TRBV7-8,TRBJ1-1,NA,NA,CASSPMNTEAFF,TGTGCCAGCAGCCCAATGAACACTGAAGCTTTCTTT
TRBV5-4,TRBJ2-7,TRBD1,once,CASSFRTGSNNEQYF,TGTGCCAGCAGCTTCAGGACAGGGAGTAACAACGAGCAGTACTTC
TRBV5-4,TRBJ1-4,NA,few,CASSLSLGSNEKLFF,TGTGCCAGCAGCTTGTCCCTGGGTAGCAATGAAAAACTGTTTTTT
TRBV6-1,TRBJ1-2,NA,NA,CASSLADSSDYGYTF,TGTGCCAGCAGTCTCGCGGACAGTAGTGACTATGGCTACACCTTC
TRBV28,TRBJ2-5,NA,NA,CASSLEGETQYF,TGTGCCAGCAGTTTAGAAGGGGAGACCCAGTACTTC
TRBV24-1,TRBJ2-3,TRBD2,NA,CATSDPGLAGSSDTQYF,TGTGCCACCAGTGACCCCGGACTAGCGGGGTCCTCAGATACGCAGTATTTT
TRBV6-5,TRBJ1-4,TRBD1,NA,CASSSWTGVNEKLFF,TGTGCCAGCAGTTCTTGGACAGGGGTTAATGAAAAACTGTTTTTT
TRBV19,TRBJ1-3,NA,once,CASSSGTPGNTIYF,TGTGCCAGTAGTTCTGGGACTCCTGGAAACACCATATATTTT
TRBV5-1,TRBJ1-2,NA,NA,CASSLESTVYGYTF,TGCGCCAGCAGCTTGGAATCAACAGTCTATGGCTACACCTTC
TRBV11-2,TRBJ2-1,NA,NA,CASSLDLGQYDEQFF,TGTGCCAGCAGCTTAGATCTAGGACAATACGATGAGCAGTTCTTC
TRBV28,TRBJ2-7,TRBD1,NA,CASGLSDRVEQYF,TGTGCCAGCGGCCTTTCGGACAGGGTTGAGCAGTACTTC
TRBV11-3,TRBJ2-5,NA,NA,CASSFGLQETQYF,TGTGCCAGCAGCTTCGGGCTCCAAGAGACCCAGTACTTC
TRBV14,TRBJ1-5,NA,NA,CASSQGPNQPQHF,TGTGCCAGCAGCCAAGGGCCCAATCAGCCCCAGCATTTT